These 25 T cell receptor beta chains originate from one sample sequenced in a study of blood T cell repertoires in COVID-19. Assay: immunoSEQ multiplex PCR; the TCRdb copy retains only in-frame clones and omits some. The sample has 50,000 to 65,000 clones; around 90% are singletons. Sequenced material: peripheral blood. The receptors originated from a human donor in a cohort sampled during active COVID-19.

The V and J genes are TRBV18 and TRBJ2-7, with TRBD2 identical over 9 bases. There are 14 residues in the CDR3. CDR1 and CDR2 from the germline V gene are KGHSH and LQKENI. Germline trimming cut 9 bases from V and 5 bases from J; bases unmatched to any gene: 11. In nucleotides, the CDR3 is TGTGCCAGGTGCCCGCGGGAGGGTAATCACGAGCAGTACTTC. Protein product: CARCPREGNHEQYF.

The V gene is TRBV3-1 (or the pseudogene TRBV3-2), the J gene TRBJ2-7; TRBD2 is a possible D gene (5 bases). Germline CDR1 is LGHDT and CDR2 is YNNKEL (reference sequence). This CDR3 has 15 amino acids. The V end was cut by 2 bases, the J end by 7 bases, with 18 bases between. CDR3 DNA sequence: TGTGCCAGCAGCCAACGAGGTGCGGGCCATCGGGAGCAGTACTTC. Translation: CASSQRGAGHREQYF.

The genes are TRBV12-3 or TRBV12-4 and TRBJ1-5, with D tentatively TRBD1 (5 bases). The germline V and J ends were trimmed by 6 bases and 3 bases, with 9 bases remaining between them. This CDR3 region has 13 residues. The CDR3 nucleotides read TGTGCCAGCAGGCCAGGGTTCAATCAGCCCCAGCATTTT. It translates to CASRPGFNQPQHF.

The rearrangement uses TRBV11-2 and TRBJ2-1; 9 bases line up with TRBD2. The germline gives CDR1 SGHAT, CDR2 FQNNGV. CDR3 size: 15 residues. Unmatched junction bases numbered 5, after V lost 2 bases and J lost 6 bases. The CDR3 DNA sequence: TGTGCCAGCAGCTTACGGCGGGGGGGCCGCAATGAGCAGTTCTTC. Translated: CASSLRRGGRNEQFF.

The CDR3 reads CASSPSSGPGQETQYF. As DNA, the CDR3 is TGTGCCAGCAGCCCATCTAGCGGCCCTGGGCAAGAGACCCAGTACTTC. The rearrangement uses TRBV7-2 and TRBJ2-5, with TRBD2 matching 7 bases. V lost 5 bases and J lost 2; bases outside the gene matches: 11. Germline values: CDR1 SGHTA, CDR2 FQGNSA. This CDR3 has 16 amino acids.

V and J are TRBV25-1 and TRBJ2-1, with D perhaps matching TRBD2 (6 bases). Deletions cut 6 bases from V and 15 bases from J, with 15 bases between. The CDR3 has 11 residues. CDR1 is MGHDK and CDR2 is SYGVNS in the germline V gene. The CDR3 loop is CASRVGTVLFF. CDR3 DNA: TGTGCCAGCAGGGTCGGGACTGTCCTGTTCTTC. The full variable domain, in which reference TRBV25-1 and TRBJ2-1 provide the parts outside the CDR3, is EADIYQTPRYLVIGTGKKITLECSQTMGHDKMYWYQQDPGMELHLIHYSYGVNSTEKGDLSSESTVSRIRTEHFPLTLESARPSHTSQYLCASRVGTVLFFGPGTRLTVL.

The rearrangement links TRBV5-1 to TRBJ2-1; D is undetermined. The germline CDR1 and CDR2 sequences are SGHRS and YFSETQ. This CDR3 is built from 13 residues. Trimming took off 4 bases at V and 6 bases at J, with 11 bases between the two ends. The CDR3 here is CASSRDNGNEQFF. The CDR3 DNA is TGCGCCAGCAGCCGAGATAATGGCAATGAGCAGTTCTTC. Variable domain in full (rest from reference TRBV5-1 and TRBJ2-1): KAGVTQTPRYLIKTRGQQVTLSCSPISGHRSVSWYQQTPGQGLQFLFEYFSETQRNKGNFPGRFSGRQFSNSRSEMNVSTLELGDSALYLCASSRDNGNEQFFGPGTRLTVL.

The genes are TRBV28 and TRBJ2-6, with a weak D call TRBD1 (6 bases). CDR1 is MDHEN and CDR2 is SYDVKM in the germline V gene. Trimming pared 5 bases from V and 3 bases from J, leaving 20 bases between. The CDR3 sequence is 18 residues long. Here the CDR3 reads CASSIPQGLGYGANVLTF. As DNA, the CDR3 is TGTGCCAGCAGTATTCCACAGGGTCTCGGGTATGGGGCCAACGTCCTGACTTTC. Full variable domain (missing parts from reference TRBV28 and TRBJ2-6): DVKVTQSSRYLVKRTGEKVFLECVQDMDHENMFWYRQDPGLGLRLIYFSYDVKMKEKGDIPEGYSVSREKKERFSLILESASTNQTSMYLCASSIPQGLGYGANVLTFGAGSRLTVL.

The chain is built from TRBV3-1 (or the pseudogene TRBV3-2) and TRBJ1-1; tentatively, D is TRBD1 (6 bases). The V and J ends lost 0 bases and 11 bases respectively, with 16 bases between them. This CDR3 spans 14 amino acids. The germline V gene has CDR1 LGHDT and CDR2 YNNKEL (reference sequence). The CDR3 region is CASSQDGGARDAFF. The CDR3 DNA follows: TGTGCCAGCAGCCAAGATGGGGGCGCTAGGGATGCTTTCTTT.

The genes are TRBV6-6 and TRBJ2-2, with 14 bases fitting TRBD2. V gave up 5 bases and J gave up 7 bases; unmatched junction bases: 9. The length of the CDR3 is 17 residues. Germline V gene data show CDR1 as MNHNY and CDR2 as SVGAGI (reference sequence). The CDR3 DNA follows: TGTGCCAGCAGTCGAACCGGGACTAGCGGGGGAATCGGGGAGCTGTTTTTT. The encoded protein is CASSRTGTSGGIGELFF.

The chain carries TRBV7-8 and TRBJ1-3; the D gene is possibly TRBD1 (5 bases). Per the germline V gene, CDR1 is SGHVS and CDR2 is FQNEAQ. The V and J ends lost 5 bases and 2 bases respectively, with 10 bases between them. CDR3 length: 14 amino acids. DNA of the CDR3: TGTGCCAGCAGCATGGGGGGAACTGGAAACACCATATATTTT. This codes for CASSMGGTGNTIYF.

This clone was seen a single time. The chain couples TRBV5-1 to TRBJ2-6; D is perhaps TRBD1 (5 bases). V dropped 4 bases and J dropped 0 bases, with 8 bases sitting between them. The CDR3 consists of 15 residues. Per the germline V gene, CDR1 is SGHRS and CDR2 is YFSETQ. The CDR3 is CASSPTVSGANVLTF. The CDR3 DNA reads TGCGCCAGCAGCCCGACAGTCTCTGGGGCCAACGTCCTGACTTTC. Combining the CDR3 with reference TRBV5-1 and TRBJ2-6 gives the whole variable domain KAGVTQTPRYLIKTRGQQVTLSCSPISGHRSVSWYQQTPGQGLQFLFEYFSETQRNKGNFPGRFSGRQFSNSRSEMNVSTLELGDSALYLCASSPTVSGANVLTFGAGSRLTVL.

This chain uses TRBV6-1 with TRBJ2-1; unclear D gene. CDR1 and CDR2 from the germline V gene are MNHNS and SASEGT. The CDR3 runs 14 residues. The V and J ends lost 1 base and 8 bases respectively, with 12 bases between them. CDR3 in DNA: TGTGCCAGCAGTGAAGGGTTAGTGTACGATGAGCAGTTCTTC. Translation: CASSEGLVYDEQFF.

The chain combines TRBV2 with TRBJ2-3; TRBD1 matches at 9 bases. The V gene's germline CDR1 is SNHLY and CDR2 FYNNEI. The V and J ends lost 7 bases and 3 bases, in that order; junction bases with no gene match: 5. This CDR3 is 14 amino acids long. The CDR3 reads CASTVGQGTDTQYF. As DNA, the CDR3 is TGTGCCAGCACCGTTGGACAGGGGACAGATACGCAGTATTTT.

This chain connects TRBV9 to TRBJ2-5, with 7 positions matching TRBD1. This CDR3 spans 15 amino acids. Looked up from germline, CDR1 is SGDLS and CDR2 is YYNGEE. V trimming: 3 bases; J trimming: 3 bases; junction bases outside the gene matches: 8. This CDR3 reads CASSAQGTRKETQYF. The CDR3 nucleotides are TGTGCCAGCAGCGCACAGGGGACGCGGAAAGAGACCCAGTACTTC.

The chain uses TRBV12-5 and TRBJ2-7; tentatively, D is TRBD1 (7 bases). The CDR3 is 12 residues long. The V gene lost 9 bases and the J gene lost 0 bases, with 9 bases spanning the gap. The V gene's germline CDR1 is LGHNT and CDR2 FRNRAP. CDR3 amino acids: CASQGGSYEQYF. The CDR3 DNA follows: TGTGCTAGCCAGGGGGGCTCCTACGAGCAGTACTTC.

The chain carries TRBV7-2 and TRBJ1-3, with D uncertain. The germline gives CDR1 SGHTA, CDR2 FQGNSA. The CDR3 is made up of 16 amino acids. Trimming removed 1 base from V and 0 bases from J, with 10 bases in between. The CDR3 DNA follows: TGTGCCAGCAGCTTAGTCCCCAGTGACTCTGGAAACACCATATATTTT. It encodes CASSLVPSDSGNTIYF. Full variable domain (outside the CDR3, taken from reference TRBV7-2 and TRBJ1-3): GAGVSQSPSNKVTEKGKDVELRCDPISGHTALYWYRQSLGQGLEFLIYFQGNSAPDKSGLPSDRFSAERTGGSVSTLTIQRTQQEDSAVYLCASSLVPSDSGNTIYFGEGSWLTVV.

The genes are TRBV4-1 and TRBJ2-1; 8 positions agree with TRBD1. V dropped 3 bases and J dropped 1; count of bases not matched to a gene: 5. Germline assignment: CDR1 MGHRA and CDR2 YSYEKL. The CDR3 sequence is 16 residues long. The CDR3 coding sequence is TGCGCCAGCAGCCACGCAGGGGGCGAGTCCTACAATGAGCAGTTCTTC. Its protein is CASSHAGGESYNEQFF.

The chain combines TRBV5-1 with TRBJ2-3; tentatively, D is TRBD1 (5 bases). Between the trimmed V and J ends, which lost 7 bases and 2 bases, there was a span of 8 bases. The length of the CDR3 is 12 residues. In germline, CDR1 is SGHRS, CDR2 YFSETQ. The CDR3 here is CASWGLTDTQYF. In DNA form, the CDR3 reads TGCGCCAGCTGGGGCCTCACAGATACGCAGTATTTT.

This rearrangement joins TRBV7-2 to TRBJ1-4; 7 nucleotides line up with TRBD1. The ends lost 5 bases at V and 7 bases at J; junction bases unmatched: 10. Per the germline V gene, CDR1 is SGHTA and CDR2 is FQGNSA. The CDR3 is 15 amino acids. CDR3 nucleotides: TGTGCCAGCAGCAAAGAGAACAGGGGAGGTGAAAAACTGTTTTTT. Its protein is CASSKENRGGEKLFF.

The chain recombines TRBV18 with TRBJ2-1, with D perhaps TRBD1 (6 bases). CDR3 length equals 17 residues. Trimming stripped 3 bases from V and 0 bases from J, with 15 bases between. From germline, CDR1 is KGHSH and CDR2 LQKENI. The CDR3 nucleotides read TGTGCCAGCTCACCGAGCCAGGGGATAAGCTCCTACAATGAGCAGTTCTTC. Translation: CASSPSQGISSYNEQFF.

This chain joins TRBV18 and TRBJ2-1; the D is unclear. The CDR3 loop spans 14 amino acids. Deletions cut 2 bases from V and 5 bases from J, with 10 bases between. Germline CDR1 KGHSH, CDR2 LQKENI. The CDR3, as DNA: TGTGCCAGCTCACCAGCCCGGCTAGACAATGAGCAGTTCTTC. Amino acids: CASSPARLDNEQFF.

CDR3 region: CASSLPPLTGFGDEQFF. The CDR3 bases are TGTGCCAGCAGCTTACCGCCTTTGACGGGGTTCGGGGATGAGCAGTTCTTC. The chain has TRBV7-2 and TRBJ2-1; weak D call: TRBD2 (5 bases). The germline V and J ends were trimmed by 2 bases and 8 bases, with 22 bases remaining between them. Germline V gives CDR1 SGHTA, CDR2 FQGNSA. The CDR3 has 17 residues.

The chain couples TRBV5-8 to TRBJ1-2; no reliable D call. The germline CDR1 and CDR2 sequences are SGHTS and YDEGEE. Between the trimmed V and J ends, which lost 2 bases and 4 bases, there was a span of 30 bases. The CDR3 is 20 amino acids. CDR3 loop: CASSLVRGPVSTGLFYGYTF. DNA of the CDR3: TGTGCCAGCAGCTTAGTCAGAGGTCCGGTGTCGACTGGCCTTTTCTATGGCTACACCTTC.

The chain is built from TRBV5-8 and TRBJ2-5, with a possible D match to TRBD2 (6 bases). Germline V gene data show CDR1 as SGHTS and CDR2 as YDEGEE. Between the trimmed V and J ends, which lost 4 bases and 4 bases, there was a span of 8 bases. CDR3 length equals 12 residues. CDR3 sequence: CASSGGGETQYF. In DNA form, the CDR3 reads TGTGCCAGCAGCGGGGGAGGAGAGACCCAGTACTTC.